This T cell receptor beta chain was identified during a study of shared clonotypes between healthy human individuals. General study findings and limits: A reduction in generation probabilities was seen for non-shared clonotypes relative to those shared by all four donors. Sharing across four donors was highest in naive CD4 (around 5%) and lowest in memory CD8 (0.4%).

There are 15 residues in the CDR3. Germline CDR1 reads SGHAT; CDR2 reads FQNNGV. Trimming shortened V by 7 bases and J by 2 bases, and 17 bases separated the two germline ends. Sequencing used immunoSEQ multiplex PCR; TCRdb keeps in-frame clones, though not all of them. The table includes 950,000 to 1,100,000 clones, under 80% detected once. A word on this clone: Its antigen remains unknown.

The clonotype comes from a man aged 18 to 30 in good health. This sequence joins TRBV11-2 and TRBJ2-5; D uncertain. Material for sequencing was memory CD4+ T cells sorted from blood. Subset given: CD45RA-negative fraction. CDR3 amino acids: CASTRAATLQETQYF. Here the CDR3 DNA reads TGTGCCAGCACCCGGGCCGCGACCCTACAAGAGACCCAGTACTTC.